This TCR beta chain was documented in a study of beta chain features in type 1 diabetes. Germline V gives CDR1 SQVTM, CDR2 ANQGSEA. The V and J ends lost 6 bases and 4 bases, in that order; junction bases with no gene match: 5. The CDR3 is made up of 13 amino acids. As for this clone: Other DNA sequences from this sample encode an identical CDR3 as well.

The investigators reverse transcribed all of the isolated RNA, so they sequenced expressed TCRB transcripts. Measured with immunoSEQ multiplex PCR; TCRdb has only the in-frame clones, and not every one. The sample shows just over 450,000 clones, 30% of them seen only once. The receptor's source is a man aged 18 to 29 in good health. Sequences were obtained from naive CD4+ T cells from blood. The rearrangement joins TRBV29-1 to TRBJ2-3, with 9 nucleotides matching TRBD1. CDR3 DNA: TGCAGCGTGGAGGACAGGGGTCCAGATACGCAGTATTTT. Translated, it gives CSVEDRGPDTQYF.